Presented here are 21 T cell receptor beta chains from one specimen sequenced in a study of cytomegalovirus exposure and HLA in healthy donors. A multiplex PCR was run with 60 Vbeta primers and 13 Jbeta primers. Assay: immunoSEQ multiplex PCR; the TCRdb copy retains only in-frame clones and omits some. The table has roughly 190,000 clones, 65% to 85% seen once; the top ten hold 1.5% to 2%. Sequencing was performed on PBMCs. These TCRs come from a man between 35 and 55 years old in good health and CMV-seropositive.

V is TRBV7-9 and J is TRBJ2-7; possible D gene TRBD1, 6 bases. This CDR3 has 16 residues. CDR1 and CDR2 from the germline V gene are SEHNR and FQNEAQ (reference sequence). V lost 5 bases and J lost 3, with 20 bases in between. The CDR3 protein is CASSPGSGTLLYEQYF. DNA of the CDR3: TGTGCCAGCAGCCCGGGCTCCGGGACACTACTCTACGAGCAGTACTTC.

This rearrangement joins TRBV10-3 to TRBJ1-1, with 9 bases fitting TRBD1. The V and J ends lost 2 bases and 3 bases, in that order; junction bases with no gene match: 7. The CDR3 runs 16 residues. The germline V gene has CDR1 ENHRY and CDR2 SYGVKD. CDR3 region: CAISEGTGRGDTEAFF. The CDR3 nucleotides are TGTGCCATCAGTGAGGGGACAGGGCGGGGGGACACTGAAGCTTTCTTT.

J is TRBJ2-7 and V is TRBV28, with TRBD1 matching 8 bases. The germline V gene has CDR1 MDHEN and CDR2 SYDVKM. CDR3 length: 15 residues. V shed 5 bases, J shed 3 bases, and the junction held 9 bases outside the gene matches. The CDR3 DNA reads TGTGCCAGCAGTGTCGCCGGGACAGGAGTCTACGAGCAGTACTTC. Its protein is CASSVAGTGVYEQYF.

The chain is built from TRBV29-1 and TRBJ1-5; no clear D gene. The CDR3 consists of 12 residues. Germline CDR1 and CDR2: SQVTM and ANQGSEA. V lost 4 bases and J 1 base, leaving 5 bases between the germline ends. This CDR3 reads CSVGMSNQPQHF. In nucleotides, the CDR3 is TGCAGCGTTGGTATGAGCAATCAGCCCCAGCATTTT.

CDR3 DNA sequence: TGTGCCAGTAGTTTCGGGAAACCCTCTGGAAACACCATATATTTT. Protein sequence: CASSFGKPSGNTIYF. The chain combines TRBV19 with TRBJ1-3; D gene ambiguous. In germline, CDR1 is LNHDA, CDR2 SQIVND (reference sequence). The length of the CDR3 is 15 residues. V was shortened by 5 bases and J by 0 bases, with 11 bases between the two germline ends.

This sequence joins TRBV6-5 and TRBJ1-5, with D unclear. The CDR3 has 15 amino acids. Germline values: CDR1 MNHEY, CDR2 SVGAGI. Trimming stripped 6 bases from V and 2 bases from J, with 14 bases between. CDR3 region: CASRPRPRGNQPQHF. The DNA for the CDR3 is TGTGCCAGCAGACCTCGTCCACGGGGCAATCAGCCCCAGCATTTT.

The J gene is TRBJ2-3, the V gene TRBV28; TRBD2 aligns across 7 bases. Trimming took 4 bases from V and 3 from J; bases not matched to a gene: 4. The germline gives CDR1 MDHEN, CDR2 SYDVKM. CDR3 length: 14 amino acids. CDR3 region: CASSWGGTTDTQYF. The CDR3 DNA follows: TGTGCCAGCAGTTGGGGGGGAACGACAGATACGCAGTATTTT.

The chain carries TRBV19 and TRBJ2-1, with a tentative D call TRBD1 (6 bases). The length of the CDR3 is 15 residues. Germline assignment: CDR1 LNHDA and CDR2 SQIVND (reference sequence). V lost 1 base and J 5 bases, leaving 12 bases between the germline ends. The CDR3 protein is CASSIAGVYDNEQFF. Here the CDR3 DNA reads TGTGCCAGTAGTATAGCAGGGGTCTACGACAATGAGCAGTTCTTC.

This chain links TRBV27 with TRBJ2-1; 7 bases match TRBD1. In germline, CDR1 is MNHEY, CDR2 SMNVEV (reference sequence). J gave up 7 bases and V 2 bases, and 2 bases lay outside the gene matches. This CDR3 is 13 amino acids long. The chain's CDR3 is CASSLGRGNEQFF. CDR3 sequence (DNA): TGTGCCAGCAGTTTAGGCAGGGGGAATGAGCAGTTCTTC.

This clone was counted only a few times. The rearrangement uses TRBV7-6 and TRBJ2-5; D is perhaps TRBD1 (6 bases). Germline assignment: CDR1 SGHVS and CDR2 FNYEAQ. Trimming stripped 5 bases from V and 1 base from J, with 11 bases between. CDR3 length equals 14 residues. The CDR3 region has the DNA TGTGCCAGCAGCCCAGGGGTTAGCCAAGAGACCCAGTACTTC. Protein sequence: CASSPGVSQETQYF.

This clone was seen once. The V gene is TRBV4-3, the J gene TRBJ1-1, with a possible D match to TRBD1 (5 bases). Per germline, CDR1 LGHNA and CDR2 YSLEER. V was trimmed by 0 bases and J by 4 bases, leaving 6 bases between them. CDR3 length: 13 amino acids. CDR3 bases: TGCGCCAGCAGCCAAGAGGGGGGCACTGAAGCTTTCTTT. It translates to CASSQEGGTEAFF.

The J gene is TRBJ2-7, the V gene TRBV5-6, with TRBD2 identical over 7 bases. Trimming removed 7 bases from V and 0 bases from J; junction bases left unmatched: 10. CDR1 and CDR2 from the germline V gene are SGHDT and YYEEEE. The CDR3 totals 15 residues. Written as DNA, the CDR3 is TGTGCCAGCCAATTGGGGCTAGCGGTCTCCTACGAGCAGTACTTC. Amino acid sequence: CASQLGLAVSYEQYF.

CDR3: CASSPLPSPTDTQYF. CDR3 sequence (DNA): TGTGCCAGCAGTCCGCTTCCGAGCCCCACAGATACGCAGTATTTT. J is TRBJ2-3 and V is TRBV7-3; D remains ambiguous. The CDR3 has 15 residues. V shed 6 bases and J shed 2 bases, with 15 bases lying between them. Germline values: CDR1 SGHTA, CDR2 FQGTGA.

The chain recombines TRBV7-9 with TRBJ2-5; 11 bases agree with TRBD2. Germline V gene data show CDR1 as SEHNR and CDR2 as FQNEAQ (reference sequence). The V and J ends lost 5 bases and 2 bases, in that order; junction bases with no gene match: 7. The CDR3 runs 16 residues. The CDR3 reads CASSPPGLADQETQYF. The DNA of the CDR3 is TGTGCCAGCAGCCCGCCGGGACTAGCGGATCAAGAGACCCAGTACTTC.

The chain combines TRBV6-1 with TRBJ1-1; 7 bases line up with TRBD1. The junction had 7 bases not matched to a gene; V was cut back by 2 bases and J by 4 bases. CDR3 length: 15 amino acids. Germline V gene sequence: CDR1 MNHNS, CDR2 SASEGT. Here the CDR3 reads CASSERRPGGTEAFF. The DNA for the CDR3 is TGTGCCAGCAGTGAAAGGCGGCCAGGGGGCACTGAAGCTTTCTTT.

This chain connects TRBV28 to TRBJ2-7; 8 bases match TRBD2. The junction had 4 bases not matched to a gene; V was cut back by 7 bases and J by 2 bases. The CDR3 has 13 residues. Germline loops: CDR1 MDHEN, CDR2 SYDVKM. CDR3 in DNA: TGTGCCAGCAATAGCGGGGCCACCTACGAGCAGTACTTC. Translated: CASNSGATYEQYF.

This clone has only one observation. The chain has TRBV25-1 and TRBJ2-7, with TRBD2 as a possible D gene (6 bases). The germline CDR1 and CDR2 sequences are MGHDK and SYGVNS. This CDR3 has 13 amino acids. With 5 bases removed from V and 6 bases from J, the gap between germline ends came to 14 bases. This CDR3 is CASSIRMGGEQYF. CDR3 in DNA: TGTGCCAGCAGTATTCGAATGGGAGGCGAGCAGTACTTC.

The CDR3 DNA sequence: TGTGCCAGCAGTCGCCGTGGGGGGGTTAGAGAAAAACTGTTTTTT. Its translation: CASSRRGGVREKLFF. The chain couples TRBV6-5 to TRBJ1-4; weak D call: TRBD1 (5 bases). V was shortened by 5 bases and J by 8 bases, with 18 bases between the two germline ends. The CDR3 runs to 15 residues. CDR1 and CDR2 from the germline V gene are MNHEY and SVGAGI.

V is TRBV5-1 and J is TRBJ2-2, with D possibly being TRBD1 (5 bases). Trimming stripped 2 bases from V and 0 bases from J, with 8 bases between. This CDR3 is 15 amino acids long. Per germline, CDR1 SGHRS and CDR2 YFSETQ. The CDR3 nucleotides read TGCGCCAGCAGCTTTCAGGGATCGAACACCGGGGAGCTGTTTTTT. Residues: CASSFQGSNTGELFF.

CDR3 loop: CASSLGQGAGNTIYF. The CDR3 DNA reads as TGTGCCAGCAGCTTGGGACAGGGGGCTGGAAACACCATATATTTT. The chain combines TRBV5-5 with TRBJ1-3; 9 nucleotides agree with TRBD1. V lost 0 bases and J lost 2; bases outside the gene matches: 0. This CDR3 has 15 residues. CDR1 is SGHKS and CDR2 is YYEKEE in the germline V gene (reference sequence).

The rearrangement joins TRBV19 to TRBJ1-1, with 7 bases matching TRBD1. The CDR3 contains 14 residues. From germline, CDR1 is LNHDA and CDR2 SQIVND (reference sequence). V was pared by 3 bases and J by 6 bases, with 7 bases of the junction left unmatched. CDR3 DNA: TGTGCCAGTAGTATCCTACAGGGGAGCGCTGAAGCTTTCTTT. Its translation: CASSILQGSAEAFF. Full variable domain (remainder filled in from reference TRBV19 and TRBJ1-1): DGGITQSPKYLFRKEGQNVTLSCEQNLNHDAMYWYRQDPGQGLRLIYYSQIVNDFQKGDIAEGYSVSREKKESFPLTVTSAQKNPTAFYLCASSILQGSAEAFFGQGTRLTVV.